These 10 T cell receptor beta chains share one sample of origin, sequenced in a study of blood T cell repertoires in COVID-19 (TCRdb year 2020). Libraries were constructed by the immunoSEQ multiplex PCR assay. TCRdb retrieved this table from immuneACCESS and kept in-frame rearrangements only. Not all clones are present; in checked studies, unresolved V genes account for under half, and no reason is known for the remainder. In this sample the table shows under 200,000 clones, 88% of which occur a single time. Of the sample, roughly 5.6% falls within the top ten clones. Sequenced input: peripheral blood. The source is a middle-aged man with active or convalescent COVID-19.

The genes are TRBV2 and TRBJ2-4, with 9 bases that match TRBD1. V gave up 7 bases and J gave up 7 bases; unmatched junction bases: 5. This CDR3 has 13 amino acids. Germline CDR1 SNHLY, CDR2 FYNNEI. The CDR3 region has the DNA TGTGCCAGCAATGGACAGGGGCCTAACATTCAGTACTTC. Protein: CASNGQGPNIQYF.

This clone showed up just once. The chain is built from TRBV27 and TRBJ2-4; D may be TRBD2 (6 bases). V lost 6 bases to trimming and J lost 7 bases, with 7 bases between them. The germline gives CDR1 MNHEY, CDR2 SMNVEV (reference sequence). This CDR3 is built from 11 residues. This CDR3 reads CASREGNIQYF. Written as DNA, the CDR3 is TGTGCCAGCAGGGAGGGTAACATTCAGTACTTC.

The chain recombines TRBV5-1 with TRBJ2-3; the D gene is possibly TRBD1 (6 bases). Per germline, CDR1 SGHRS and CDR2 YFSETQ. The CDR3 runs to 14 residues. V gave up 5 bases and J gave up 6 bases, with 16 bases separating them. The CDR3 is CASRMLQGFDTQYF. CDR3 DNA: TGCGCCAGCAGGATGCTACAGGGTTTCGATACGCAGTATTTT.

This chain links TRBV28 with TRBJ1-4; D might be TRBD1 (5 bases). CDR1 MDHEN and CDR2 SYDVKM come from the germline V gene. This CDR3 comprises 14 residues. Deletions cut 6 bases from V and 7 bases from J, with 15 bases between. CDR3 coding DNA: TGTGCCAGCAGCTCGGGTTCGGGGGTTGAAAAACTGTTTTTT. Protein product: CASSSGSGVEKLFF.

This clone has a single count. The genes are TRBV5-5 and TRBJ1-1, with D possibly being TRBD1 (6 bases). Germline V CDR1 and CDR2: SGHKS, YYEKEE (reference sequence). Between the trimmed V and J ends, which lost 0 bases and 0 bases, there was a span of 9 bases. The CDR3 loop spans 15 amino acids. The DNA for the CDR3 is TGTGCCAGCAGCTTGGGACAGGCATTGAACACTGAAGCTTTCTTT. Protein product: CASSLGQALNTEAFF.

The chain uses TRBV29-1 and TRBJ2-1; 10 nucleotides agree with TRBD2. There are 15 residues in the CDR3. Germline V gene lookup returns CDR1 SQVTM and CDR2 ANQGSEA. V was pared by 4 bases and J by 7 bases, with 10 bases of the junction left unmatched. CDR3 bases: TGCAGCGTTGGGCCTAGCGGGAGATCGGGGAATGAGCAGTTCTTC. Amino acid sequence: CSVGPSGRSGNEQFF.

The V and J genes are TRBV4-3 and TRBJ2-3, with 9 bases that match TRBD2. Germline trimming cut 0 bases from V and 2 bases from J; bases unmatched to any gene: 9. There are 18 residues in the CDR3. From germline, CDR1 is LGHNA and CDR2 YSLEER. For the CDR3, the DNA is TGCGCCAGCAGCCAAGACTCCAGCGGGGGGTTACCCACAGATACGCAGTATTTT. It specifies CASSQDSSGGLPTDTQYF.

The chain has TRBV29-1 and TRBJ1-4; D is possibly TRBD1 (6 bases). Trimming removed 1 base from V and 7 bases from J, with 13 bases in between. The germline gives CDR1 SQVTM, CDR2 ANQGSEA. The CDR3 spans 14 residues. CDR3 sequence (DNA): TGCAGCGTTGAAGGGGCGGGGGCAGGTGAAAAACTGTTTTTT. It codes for CSVEGAGAGEKLFF.

For the CDR3, the DNA is TGTGCCAGCAGGGAGTACACCGGGGAGCTGTTTTTT. It encodes CASREYTGELFF. V is TRBV6-5 and J is TRBJ2-2, with D unclear. Looked up from germline, CDR1 is MNHEY and CDR2 is SVGAGI. V was shortened by 6 bases and J by 3 bases, with 5 bases between the two germline ends. This CDR3 spans 12 amino acids.

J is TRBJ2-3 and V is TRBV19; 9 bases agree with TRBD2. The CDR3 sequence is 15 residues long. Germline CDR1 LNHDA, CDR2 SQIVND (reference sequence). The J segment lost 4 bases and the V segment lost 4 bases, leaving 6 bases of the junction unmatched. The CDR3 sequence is CASSTGLATSDTQYF. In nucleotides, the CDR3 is TGTGCCAGTAGTACCGGACTAGCGACCTCAGATACGCAGTATTTT.